This record concerns one TCR beta chain sequence. TCRdb keeps only in-frame clones here, not all; method: immunoSEQ multiplex PCR. Altogether roughly 17,000 clones are present, 38% being singletons, with the ten largest covering 3% to 4%. The sample belongs to a study of graft-versus-host responses after intestinal transplantation. As for the study in general: Recipients obtained multivisceral, liver-intestinal, or isolated intestinal transplants. Study-level findings and limits: Peak circulating GvH clone levels were associated with early post-transplant HvG declines.

The plating included around 200,000 irradiated, violet-dye-labeled stimulator cells together with around 200,000 CFSE-labeled responder cells. Researchers sorted proliferating CFSE-low CD3+CD4+ and CD3+CD8+ responders once the reaction had finished. Germline V CDR1 and CDR2: MRHNA, SNTAGT. Trimming removed 0 bases from V and 1 base from J; junction bases left unmatched: 7. This CDR3 is 18 amino acids long. This sequence was found in a human patient who received an intestinal transplant. The gene calls are TRBV6-4 and TRBJ2-2, with 8 bases aligning to TRBD2. The starting material was alloreactive CD8+ T cells from a mixed lymphocyte reaction culture, obtained before intestinal transplant. Regarding subset: CFSE-low proliferating T cells sorted from roughly six-day pre-transplant mixed lymphocyte reaction (GvH or HvG direction). CDR3 nucleotide sequence: TGTGCCAGCAGTGACTCATTTTATGGGACTAGGAACACCGGGGAGCTGTTTTTT. It yields the protein CASSDSFYGTRNTGELFF.